This TCR beta chain comes out of a study of blood T cell repertoires in COVID-19. The method was immunoSEQ multiplex PCR; TCRdb's version includes in-frame clones alone and lacks a portion of them. The sample has approximately 120,000 clones; roughly 74% are singletons. The V and J ends lost 4 bases and 3 bases respectively, with 12 bases between them. This CDR3 comprises 15 residues. In germline, CDR1 is MNHEY, CDR2 SVGAGI. This TCR was sampled from a man at least 80 years old with COVID-19, enrolled during active disease. Sequencing was performed on peripheral blood. V gene TRBV6-5 combines with J gene TRBJ2-2; possibly TRBD2 for D (6 bases). For the CDR3, the DNA is TGTGCCAGCAGTTCCCGGGACTTCTACACCGGGGAGCTGTTTTTT. The encoded protein is CASSSRDFYTGELFF.